These 10 T cell receptor beta chains were all obtained from the same sample, sequenced in a study of monozygotic twins with inflammatory bowel disease. From the 5' RACE reads, TCRdb lists one entry per CDR3 protein and no DNA. The sample data list 150,000 to 200,000 distinct CDR3 sequences. Sequenced material: blood. The receptors stem from a human donor with ulcerative colitis or Crohn's disease, or a healthy co-twin of an affected twin (not recorded which).

The chain combines TRBV7-9 with TRBJ2-2; no DNA is available, so the TRBD2 call from TCRdb remains unchecked. The CDR3 is 16 amino acids. Germline V gene lookup returns CDR1 SEHNR and CDR2 FQNEAQ (reference sequence). The CDR3 loop reads CASSSRLAGYTGELFF.

The V and J genes are TRBV20-1 and TRBJ2-1; checking the TCRdb D call of TRBD2 is not possible without DNA. Germline V gene sequence: CDR1 DFQATT, CDR2 SNEGSKA (reference sequence). The CDR3 spans 14 residues. This CDR3 is CSAGGPGVGVEQFF.

V and J are TRBV6-2 or TRBV6-3 and TRBJ2-1; TCRdb proposes TRBD2, but this gene call is untestable without DNA. Germline values: CDR1 MNHEY, CDR2 SVGEGT. The CDR3 is 15 amino acids. This chain's CDR3 is CASSSPGTSPYEQFF.

The chain uses TRBV11-2 and TRBJ2-1; the D call of TRBD1 rests on TCRdb alone, since no DNA is present to check it. In germline, CDR1 is SGHAT, CDR2 FQNNGV. The CDR3 has 15 amino acids. CDR3 amino acids: CASNPVGGLKAEQFF.

The chain links TRBV5-4 to TRBJ2-3. Germline V lookup: CDR1 SGHNT, CDR2 YYREEE (reference sequence). The CDR3 is 14 amino acids. This chain's CDR3 is CASTPRASTDTQYF.

This chain joins TRBV6-5 and TRBJ2-2; absent DNA, TCRdb's TRBD1 call cannot be checked. CDR1 and CDR2 from the germline V gene are MNHEY and SVGAGI. The CDR3 totals 16 residues. CDR3 sequence reads: CASSYHNRANTGELFF.

CDR3 loop: CSAPRTGWASPLHF. The V call is TRBV20-1, the J call TRBJ1-6; TCRdb proposes TRBD1, but this gene call is untestable without DNA. This CDR3 is 14 amino acids long. From germline, CDR1 is DFQATT and CDR2 SNEGSKA (reference sequence).

The chain joins TRBV5-1 to TRBJ2-1; TCRdb lists TRBD2, though no DNA is available to test this call. The CDR3 covers 15 residues. The germline CDR1 and CDR2 sequences are SGHRS and YFSETQ. Here the CDR3 reads CASSLDPSGLNEQFF.

This chain joins TRBV7-9 and TRBJ2-7. Germline CDR1 is SEHNR and CDR2 is FQNEAQ (reference sequence). The CDR3 has 13 residues. The CDR3 is CASSLNSNYEQYF.

The chain carries TRBV4-2 and TRBJ2-3; lacking DNA, the TRBD1 call made by TCRdb goes unchecked. The germline V gene has CDR1 LGHNA and CDR2 YNFKEQ. The CDR3 contains 15 residues. The CDR3 reads CASSLGNRETDTQYF.